One sample yielded the 25 T cell receptor beta chains listed below, sequenced in a study of OX40 agonist ivuxolimab in advanced cancers. The library relied on the immunoSEQ multiplex PCR assay. TCRdb mirrors the immuneACCESS table, restricted to in-frame sequences. Some clones are absent from its copies; in checked studies, under half trace to an unresolved V gene, and the reason for the others is unknown. Recorded for this sample are roughly 15,000 clones; 87% of them occurred a single time. The ten largest make up 67% of the sample. Here the sequenced sample was CD4+ or CD8+ T cells sorted from blood, taken in a trial of the OX40 agonist ivuxolimab. These TCRs come from an adult with an advanced solid tumor such as melanoma, head and neck, liver or kidney cancer.

This clone has more than one count but fewer than ten. CDR3 bases: TGTGCCAGCAGCCGAGGGCTGAACACTGAAGCTTTCTTT. Its translation: CASSRGLNTEAFF. The J gene is TRBJ1-1, the V gene TRBV7-9; D not certain. Germline CDR1 is SEHNR and CDR2 is FQNEAQ (reference sequence). This CDR3 contains 13 residues. Trimming took off 5 bases at V and 0 bases at J, with 7 bases between the two ends.

The chain links TRBV27 to TRBJ2-3, with no clear D. CDR3 length equals 12 residues. V lost 4 bases and J lost 0, with 2 bases in between. Germline CDR1 and CDR2: MNHEY and SMNVEV (reference sequence). CDR3 protein: CASSYSTDTQYF. In nucleotides, the CDR3 is TGTGCCAGCAGTTATAGCACAGATACGCAGTATTTT.

This clone was recorded once. The chain combines TRBV4-1 with TRBJ2-7; a possible D gene is TRBD2 (6 bases). Trimming took off 1 base at V and 3 bases at J, with 13 bases between the two ends. Germline CDR1 reads MGHRA; CDR2 reads YSYEKL. The CDR3 sequence is 15 residues long. In DNA form, the CDR3 reads TGCGCCAGCAGCCAAGCAGATCAGCGGGTCTACGAGCAGTACTTC. Translating it yields CASSQADQRVYEQYF.

V gene TRBV7-9 combines with J gene TRBJ2-3, with 9 bases lining up with TRBD1. V gave up 4 bases and J gave up 7 bases; unmatched junction bases: 6. The CDR3 covers 14 residues. CDR1 and CDR2 (germline): SEHNR, FQNEAQ (reference sequence). CDR3 amino acids: CASSWDRERYTQYF. CDR3 in DNA: TGTGCCAGCAGCTGGGACAGGGAACGGTATACGCAGTATTTT.

The V gene is TRBV9, the J gene TRBJ2-1, with a possible D match to TRBD2 (6 bases). Germline V gives CDR1 SGDLS, CDR2 YYNGEE. This CDR3 contains 12 residues. V gave up 3 bases and J gave up 10 bases, with 11 bases separating them. Written as DNA, the CDR3 is TGTGCCAGCAGCGGGAGGGACTGGGAGCAGTTCTTC. This gives the protein CASSGRDWEQFF.

The chain is built from TRBV4-1 and TRBJ2-2; D is undetermined. From germline, CDR1 is MGHRA and CDR2 YSYEKL. The CDR3 length is 14 residues. The ends were cut back, 1 base at V and 5 bases at J, with 8 bases in the middle. CDR3 nucleotide sequence: TGCGCCAGCAGCCAAGTAGGAGAGACCGGGGAGCTGTTTTTT. Its translation: CASSQVGETGELFF.

V and J are TRBV6-5 and TRBJ2-7; D is undetermined. Trimming left V 6 bases short and J 7 bases short, with 16 bases between. This CDR3 comprises 13 residues. Germline V lookup: CDR1 MNHEY, CDR2 SVGAGI. DNA for the CDR3: TGTGCCAGCAGATCCTCCGTACTTGGGGAGCAGTACTTC. As protein: CASRSSVLGEQYF.

J is TRBJ2-7 and V is TRBV5-1; possibly TRBD1 for D (7 bases). This CDR3 region has 14 residues. Germline values: CDR1 SGHRS, CDR2 YFSETQ. The V gene lost 4 bases and the J gene lost 2 bases, with 13 bases spanning the gap. The CDR3 is CASSPDREAYEQYF. The CDR3 DNA is TGCGCCAGCAGCCCCGACAGGGAGGCCTACGAGCAGTACTTC. Together with reference TRBV5-1 and TRBJ2-7, the CDR3 gives the full variable domain: KAGVTQTPRYLIKTRGQQVTLSCSPISGHRSVSWYQQTPGQGLQFLFEYFSETQRNKGNFPGRFSGRQFSNSRSEMNVSTLELGDSALYLCASSPDREAYEQYFGPGTRLTVT.

The V gene is TRBV14, the J gene TRBJ1-2; a possible D gene is TRBD1 (6 bases). CDR3 length equals 16 residues. Germline V gene data show CDR1 as SGHDN and CDR2 as FVKESK. The V gene lost 1 base and the J gene lost 1 base, with 13 bases spanning the gap. DNA for the CDR3: TGTGCCAGCAGCCAAGTTGCAGGGGATATTAACTATGGCTACACCTTC. As protein: CASSQVAGDINYGYTF. Variable domain in full (rest from reference TRBV14 and TRBJ1-2): EAGVTQFPSHSVIEKGQTVTLRCDPISGHDNLYWYRRVMGKEIKFLLHFVKESKQDESGMPNNRFLAERTGGTYSTLKVQPAELEDSGVYFCASSQVAGDINYGYTFGSGTRLTVV.

This chain links TRBV27 with TRBJ2-6; D gene unclear. In germline, CDR1 is MNHEY, CDR2 SMNVEV (reference sequence). CDR3 length: 15 residues. The V gene lost 0 bases and the J gene lost 0 bases, with 3 bases spanning the gap. The CDR3 nucleotides are TGTGCCAGCAGTTTATCCTACTCTGGGGCCAACGTCCTGACTTTC. Its translation: CASSLSYSGANVLTF.

This clone was counted a single time. This chain joins TRBV29-1 and TRBJ1-2; 10 bases agree with TRBD1. Per germline, CDR1 SQVTM and CDR2 ANQGSEA. V was clipped by 4 bases and J by 4 bases; unmatched bases: 3. The CDR3 has 13 residues. CDR3 bases: TGCAGCGTTGTGGGACAGGGGTCCTATGGCTACACCTTC. It is translated as CSVVGQGSYGYTF.

The rearrangement links TRBV7-3 to TRBJ2-3; D is possibly TRBD2 (6 bases). Germline V lookup: CDR1 SGHTA, CDR2 FQGTGA. The V end lost 6 bases, the J end lost 3 bases, and 16 bases lay between the germline ends. CDR3 length equals 15 residues. In DNA form, the CDR3 reads TGTGCCAGCAGTCCCGATGCTGGGGGGACAGATACGCAGTATTTT. It translates to CASSPDAGGTDTQYF.

The chain employs TRBV5-6 and TRBJ2-6; D is uncertain. The CDR3 has 12 amino acids. Trimming took off 4 bases at V and 3 bases at J, with 2 bases between the two ends. Per germline, CDR1 SGHDT and CDR2 YYEEEE. In nucleotides, the CDR3 is TGTGCCAGCAGCCGTGGGGCCAACGTCCTGACTTTC. Protein product: CASSRGANVLTF.

This clone is categorized as medium-sized. This chain joins TRBV27 and TRBJ2-1, with 14 bases fitting TRBD2. Germline V CDR1 and CDR2: MNHEY, SMNVEV (reference sequence). The CDR3 spans 14 residues. The V and J ends lost 5 bases and 10 bases, in that order; junction bases with no gene match: 4. CDR3 nucleotides: TGTGCCAGCAGTATGGGACTAGCGGGAGTCGAGCAGTTCTTC. Its protein product is CASSMGLAGVEQFF.

This chain's CDR3 is CASSEYRSRTDTQYF. The CDR3 DNA reads TGTGCCAGCAGTGAATACAGGTCCCGCACAGATACGCAGTATTTT. The chain couples TRBV2 to TRBJ2-3, with D possibly being TRBD1 (5 bases). Trimming took 2 bases from V and 1 from J, leaving 10 bases between them. CDR1 is SNHLY and CDR2 is FYNNEI in the germline V gene. The CDR3 runs 15 residues.

The V gene is TRBV4-3, the J gene TRBJ1-1; tentative D call: TRBD1 (6 bases). Germline V gene lookup returns CDR1 LGHNA and CDR2 YSLEER. The V gene lost 0 bases and the J gene lost 4 bases, with 15 bases spanning the gap. The CDR3 has 16 residues. DNA of the CDR3: TGCGCCAGCAGCCAAGATCGGGGAGGGGGGGGCACTGAAGCTTTCTTT. It encodes CASSQDRGGGGTEAFF.

The chain combines TRBV7-3 with TRBJ1-5; D is unclear. The CDR3 is made up of 14 amino acids. Per germline, CDR1 SGHTA and CDR2 FQGTGA. V dropped 5 bases and J dropped 3 bases, with 11 bases sitting between them. The CDR3 spells CASSRTGNNQPQHF. The CDR3, as DNA: TGTGCCAGCAGCCGGACGGGCAACAATCAGCCCCAGCATTTT.

The chain combines TRBV27 with TRBJ2-1, with D tentatively TRBD1 (5 bases). Germline CDR1 reads MNHEY; CDR2 reads SMNVEV (reference sequence). The CDR3 extends over 14 amino acids. The germline V and J ends were trimmed by 8 bases and 4 bases, with 15 bases remaining between them. DNA of the CDR3: TGTGCCAGCTCATCCTGGGGCTCTTACAATGAGCAGTTCTTC. It encodes CASSSWGSYNEQFF.

The chain recombines TRBV7-2 with TRBJ1-6; D is perhaps TRBD1 (6 bases). Germline V gene sequence: CDR1 SGHTA, CDR2 FQGNSA. V lost 2 bases to trimming and J lost 7 bases, with 12 bases between them. The CDR3 extends over 15 amino acids. The CDR3: CASSLRGTQNSPLHF. The CDR3 region has the DNA TGTGCCAGCAGCTTAAGAGGGACACAGAATTCACCCCTCCACTTT.

The CDR3 protein is CASSNRGYEQYF. For the CDR3, the DNA is TGTGCCAGCAGCAATAGGGGCTACGAGCAGTACTTC. The gene calls are TRBV7-2 and TRBJ2-7, with D perhaps TRBD1 (5 bases). This CDR3 comprises 12 residues. V was pared by 5 bases and J by 3 bases, with 8 bases between. Germline V CDR1 and CDR2: SGHTA, FQGNSA.

The chain is built from TRBV29-1 and TRBJ2-5, with TRBD1 matching over 9 bases. Per the germline V gene, CDR1 is SQVTM and CDR2 is ANQGSEA. J gave up 4 bases and V 7 bases, and 4 bases lay outside the gene matches. The CDR3 has 12 amino acids. The CDR3 loop is CSASTGGETQYF. CDR3 in DNA: TGCAGCGCTTCGACAGGGGGAGAGACCCAGTACTTC.

V usage is TRBV27 and J usage is TRBJ1-2; TRBD1 might be the D (6 bases). Trimming shortened V by 3 bases and J by 8 bases, and 19 bases separated the two germline ends. The CDR3 has 15 residues. Looked up from germline, CDR1 is MNHEY and CDR2 is SMNVEV (reference sequence). The CDR3 DNA reads TGTGCCAGCAGTTTTGACAACAGGGTGGATCGGGGCTACACCTTC. Its translation is CASSFDNRVDRGYTF.

This clone was seen just once. The chain employs TRBV4-3 and TRBJ2-1; D gene ambiguous. The germline V gene has CDR1 LGHNA and CDR2 YSLEER. Trimming took off 0 bases at V and 9 bases at J, with 9 bases between the two ends. This CDR3 is built from 13 residues. The CDR3 here is CASSQESWAEQFF. For the CDR3, the DNA is TGCGCCAGCAGCCAAGAGTCTTGGGCTGAGCAGTTCTTC.

This chain joins TRBV27 and TRBJ1-4; no clear D gene. CDR1 and CDR2 (germline): MNHEY, SMNVEV (reference sequence). Between the trimmed V and J ends, which lost 2 bases and 1 base, there was a span of 8 bases. This CDR3 is built from 15 residues. The CDR3 DNA reads as TGTGCCAGCAGTTTAAGGGCGGAAACTAATGAAAAACTGTTTTTT. Translated, it gives CASSLRAETNEKLFF.

This clone appeared a few times. Here the CDR3 DNA reads TGTGCCAGCAGTTTATGGGGGACTATAGGGGAGACCCAGTACTTC. It specifies CASSLWGTIGETQYF. The V gene is TRBV27, the J gene TRBJ2-5, with TRBD2 matching over 7 bases. In germline, CDR1 is MNHEY, CDR2 SMNVEV (reference sequence). The V and J ends lost 1 base and 5 bases, in that order; junction bases with no gene match: 7. The length of the CDR3 is 15 residues.